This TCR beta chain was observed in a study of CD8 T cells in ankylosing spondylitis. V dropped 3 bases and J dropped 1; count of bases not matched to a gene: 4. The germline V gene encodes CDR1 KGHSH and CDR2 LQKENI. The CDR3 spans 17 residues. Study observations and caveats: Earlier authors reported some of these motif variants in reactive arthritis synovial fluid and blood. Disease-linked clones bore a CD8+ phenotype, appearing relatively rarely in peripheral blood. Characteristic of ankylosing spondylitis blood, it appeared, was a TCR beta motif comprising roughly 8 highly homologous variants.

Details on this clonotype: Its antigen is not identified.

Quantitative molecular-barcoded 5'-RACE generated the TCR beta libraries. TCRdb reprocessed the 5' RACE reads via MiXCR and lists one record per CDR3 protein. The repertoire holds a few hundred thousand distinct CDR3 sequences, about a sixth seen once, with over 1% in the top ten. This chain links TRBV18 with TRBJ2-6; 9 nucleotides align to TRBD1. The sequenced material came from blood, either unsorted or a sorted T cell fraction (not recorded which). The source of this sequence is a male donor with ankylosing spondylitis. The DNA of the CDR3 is TGTGCCAGCTCACCGGGGACAGGGATTTCTGGGGCCAACGTCCTGACTTTC. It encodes CASSPGTGISGANVLTF.